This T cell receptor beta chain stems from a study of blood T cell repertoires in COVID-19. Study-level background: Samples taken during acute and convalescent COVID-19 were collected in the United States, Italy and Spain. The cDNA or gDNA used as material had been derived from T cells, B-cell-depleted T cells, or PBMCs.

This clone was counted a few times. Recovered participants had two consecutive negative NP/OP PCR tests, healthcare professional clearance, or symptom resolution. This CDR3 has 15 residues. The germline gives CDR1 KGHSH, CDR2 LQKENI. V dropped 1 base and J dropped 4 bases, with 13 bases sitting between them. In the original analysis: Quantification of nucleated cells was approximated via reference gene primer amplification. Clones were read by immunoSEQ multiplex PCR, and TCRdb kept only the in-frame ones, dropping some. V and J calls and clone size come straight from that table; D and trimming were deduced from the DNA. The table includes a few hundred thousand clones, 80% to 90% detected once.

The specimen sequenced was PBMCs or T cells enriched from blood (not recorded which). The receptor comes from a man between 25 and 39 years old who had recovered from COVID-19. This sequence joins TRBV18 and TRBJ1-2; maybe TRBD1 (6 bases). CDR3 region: CASSPLGGRSYGYTF. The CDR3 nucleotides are TGTGCCAGCTCACCACTGGGGGGGCGTAGCTATGGCTACACCTTC.